This entry concerns a single TCR beta chain. The antigen remains undetermined. This sample is part of a study of CXCR3-negative and CXCR3-positive naive CD8 T cells. UMI-tagged TRB cDNA libraries were built via 5' RACE. With the 5' RACE reads reprocessed, TCRdb shows one record per CDR3 protein and no DNA. The repertoire table contains tens of thousands of distinct CDR3 sequences. Study-wide findings and caveats: PBMCs showed partially decreased CXCR3 expression after cryopreservation, and most assays used fresh PBMCs. Similar TRBV-TRBJ usage characterized naive CXCR3-negative and CXCR3-positive cells; memory cells differed. CXCR3-positive naive cells carried more hydrophobic TRB CDR3s than CXCR3-negative ones.

At 300,000 to 350,000 cells each, triplicate sorts were carried out for each CD8+ T cell subset. CD45RO-CCR7+CD27+CD95- cells counted as naive CD8+ T cells. The CDR3 consists of 15 residues. Germline V lookup: CDR1 DFQATT, CDR2 SNEGSKA (reference sequence). The chain employs TRBV20-1 and TRBJ1-5; the D gene TCRdb calls, TRBD1, cannot be checked with no DNA. The receptor was isolated from a human donor in good health. Some clones in this sample may be carry-over from other donors' samples. The specimen sequenced was naive CXCR3+ CD8+ T cells from blood. Described subset: CD45RO-CCR7+CD27+CD95- naive CD8+ T cells expressing CXCR3 (TNR3+). CDR3: CSANRRQGRAGTQHF.